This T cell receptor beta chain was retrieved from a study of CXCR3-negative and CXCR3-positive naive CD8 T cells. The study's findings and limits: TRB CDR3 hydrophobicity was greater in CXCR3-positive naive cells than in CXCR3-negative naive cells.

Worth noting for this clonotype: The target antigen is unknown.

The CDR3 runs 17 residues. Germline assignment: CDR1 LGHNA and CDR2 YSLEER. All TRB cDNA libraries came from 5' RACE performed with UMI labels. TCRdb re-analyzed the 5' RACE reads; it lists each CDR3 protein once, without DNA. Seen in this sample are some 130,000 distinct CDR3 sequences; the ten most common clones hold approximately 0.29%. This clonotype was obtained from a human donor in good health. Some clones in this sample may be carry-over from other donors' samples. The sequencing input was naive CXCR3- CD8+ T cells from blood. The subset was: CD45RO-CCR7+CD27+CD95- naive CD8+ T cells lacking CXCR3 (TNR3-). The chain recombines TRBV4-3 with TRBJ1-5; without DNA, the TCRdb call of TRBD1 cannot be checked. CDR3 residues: CASSQDIYRSSNQPQHF.